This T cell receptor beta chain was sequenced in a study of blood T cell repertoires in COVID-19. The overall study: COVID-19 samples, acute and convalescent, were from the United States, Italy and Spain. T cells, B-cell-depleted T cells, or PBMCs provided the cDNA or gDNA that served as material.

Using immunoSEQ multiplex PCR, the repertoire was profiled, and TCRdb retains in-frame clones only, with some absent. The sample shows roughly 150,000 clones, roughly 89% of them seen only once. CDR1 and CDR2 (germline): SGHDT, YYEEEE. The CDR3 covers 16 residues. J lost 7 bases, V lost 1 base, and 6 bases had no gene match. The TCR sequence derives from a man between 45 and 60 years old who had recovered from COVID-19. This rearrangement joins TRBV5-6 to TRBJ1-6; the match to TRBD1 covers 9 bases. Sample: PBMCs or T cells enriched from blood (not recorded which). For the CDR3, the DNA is TGTGCCAGCAGCTTGAGTGGGACAGGGTCGAATTCACCCCTCCACTTT. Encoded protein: CASSLSGTGSNSPLHF.